This is a list of T cell receptor beta chains from one sample in a study of OX40 agonist ivuxolimab in advanced cancers. Profiled with immunoSEQ multiplex PCR; TCRdb holds only in-frame clones, not every one. The sample shows 50,000 to 65,000 clones, roughly 90% of them seen only once. The input for sequencing was CD4+ or CD8+ T cells sorted from blood, taken in a trial of the OX40 agonist ivuxolimab. The receptors here all came from an adult with an advanced solid tumor such as melanoma, head and neck, liver or kidney cancer. Each CDR3 is given with its conserved first and last residue. A D gene is named only where the DNA matches it firmly. Rows give clone size only sometimes, using once, few, many, or a class for an expanded clone.

v_call	d_call	clone_size	cdr3_aa
TRBV18	-	-	CASSPPALNTEAFF
TRBV11-2	-	-	CASSLVGGSYEQYF
TRBV7-2	TRBD1	-	CASSLAGRQGQETQYF
TRBV6-5	-	-	CASSYGRAVPLRWLFF
TRBV2	-	once	CASSAEFEADRATNEKLFF
TRBV25-1	-	-	CASSESNGDPAFF
TRBV28	-	-	CASSLPAGGGNQPQHF
TRBV5-6	-	-	CASSPGLPTGELFF
TRBV14	TRBD2	-	CASSSSGTSAETQYF
TRBV5-4	-	-	CASSPEGTHAYEQYF